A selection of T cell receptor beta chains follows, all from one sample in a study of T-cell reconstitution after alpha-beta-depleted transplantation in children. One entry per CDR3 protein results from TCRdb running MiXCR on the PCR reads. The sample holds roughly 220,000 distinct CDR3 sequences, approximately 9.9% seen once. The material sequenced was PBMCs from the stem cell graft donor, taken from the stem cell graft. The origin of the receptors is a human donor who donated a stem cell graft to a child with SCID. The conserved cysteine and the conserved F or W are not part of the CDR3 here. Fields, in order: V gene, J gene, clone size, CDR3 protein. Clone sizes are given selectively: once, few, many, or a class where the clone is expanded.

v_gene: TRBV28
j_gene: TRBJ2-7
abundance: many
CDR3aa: ASSLFGRQTQY

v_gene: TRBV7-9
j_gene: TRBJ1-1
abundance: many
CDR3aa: ASSLLRDTEAF

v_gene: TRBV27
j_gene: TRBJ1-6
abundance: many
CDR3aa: ASSFHEGTGYGPLH

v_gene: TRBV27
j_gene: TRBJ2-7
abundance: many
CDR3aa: ASRQTPYRDEQY

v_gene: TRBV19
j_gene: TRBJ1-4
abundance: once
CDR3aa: ASSRDRGRSANEKLF

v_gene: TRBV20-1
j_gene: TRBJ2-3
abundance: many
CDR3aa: SARDQEGGSTQY

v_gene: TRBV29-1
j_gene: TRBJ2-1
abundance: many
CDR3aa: SVLPSGAHLPYNEQF

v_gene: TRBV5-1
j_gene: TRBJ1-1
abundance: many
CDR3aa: ASLGGGGTEAF

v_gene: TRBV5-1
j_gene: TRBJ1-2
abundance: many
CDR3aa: ASSWGTEPNYGYT

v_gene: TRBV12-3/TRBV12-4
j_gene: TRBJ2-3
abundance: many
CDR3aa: ASSWGGVGDTQY

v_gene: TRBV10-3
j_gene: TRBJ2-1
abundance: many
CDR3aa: AISDPGGRVNEQF

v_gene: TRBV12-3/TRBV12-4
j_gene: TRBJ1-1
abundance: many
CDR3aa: ASSFAHSTEAF

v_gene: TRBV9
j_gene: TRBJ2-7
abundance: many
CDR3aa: ARTGSPYEQY

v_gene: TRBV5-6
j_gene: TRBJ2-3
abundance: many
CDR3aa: ASTYRPTGGSDTQY

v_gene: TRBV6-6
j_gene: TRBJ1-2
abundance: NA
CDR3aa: ASSYGAEYGYT

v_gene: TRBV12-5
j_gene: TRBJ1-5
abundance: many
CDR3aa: ASGLVHRARNRGYNNQPQH

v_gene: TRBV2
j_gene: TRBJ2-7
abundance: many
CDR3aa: ASSEGRGPIYEQY

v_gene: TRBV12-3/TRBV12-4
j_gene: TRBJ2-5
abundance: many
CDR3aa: ASSRTSGGIQETQY

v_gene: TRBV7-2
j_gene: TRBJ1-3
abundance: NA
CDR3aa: ASSLAGAYSGNTIY

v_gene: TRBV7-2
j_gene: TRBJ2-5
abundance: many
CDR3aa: ASSPGLAGIAQETQY

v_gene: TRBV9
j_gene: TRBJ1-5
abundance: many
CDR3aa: ASSAGQPNQPQH

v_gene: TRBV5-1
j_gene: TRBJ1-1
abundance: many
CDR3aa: ASSSEGENTEAF

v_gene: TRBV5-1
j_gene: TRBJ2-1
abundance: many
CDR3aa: ASRFLAGTDNEQF

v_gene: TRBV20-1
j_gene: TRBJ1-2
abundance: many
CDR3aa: SAAKRQALYGYT

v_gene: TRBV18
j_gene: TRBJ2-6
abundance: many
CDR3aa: ASSPMTGGHSGANVLT

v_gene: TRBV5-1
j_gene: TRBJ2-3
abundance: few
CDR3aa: ASRLRTSGATDTQY

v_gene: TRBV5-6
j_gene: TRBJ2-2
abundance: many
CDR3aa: ASSVGTGELF

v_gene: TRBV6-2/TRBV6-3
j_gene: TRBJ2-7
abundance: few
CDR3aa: ASSFKLEGTEVYFSYEQY

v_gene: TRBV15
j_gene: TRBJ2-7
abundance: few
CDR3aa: ATAADSSYEQY

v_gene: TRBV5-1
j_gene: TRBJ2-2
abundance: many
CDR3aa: ASSSGLAGANTGELF

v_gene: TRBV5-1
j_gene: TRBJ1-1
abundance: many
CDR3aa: ASAWGAGGTEAF

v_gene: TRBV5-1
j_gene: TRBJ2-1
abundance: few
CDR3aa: ASSFGPWDRGREQF